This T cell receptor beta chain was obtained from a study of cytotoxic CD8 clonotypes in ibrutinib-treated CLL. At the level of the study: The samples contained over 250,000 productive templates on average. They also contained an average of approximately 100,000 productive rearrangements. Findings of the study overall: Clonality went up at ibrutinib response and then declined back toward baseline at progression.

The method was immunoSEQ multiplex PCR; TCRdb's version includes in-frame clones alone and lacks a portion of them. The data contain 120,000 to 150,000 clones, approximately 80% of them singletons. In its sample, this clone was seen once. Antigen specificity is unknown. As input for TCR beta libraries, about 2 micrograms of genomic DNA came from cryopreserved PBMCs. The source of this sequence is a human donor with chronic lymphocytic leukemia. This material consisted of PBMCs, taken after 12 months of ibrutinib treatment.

The DNA of the CDR3 is TGTGCCAGCAGTGTGGGACAGGGAGGCTCACCCCTCCACTTT. Translation gives CASSVGQGGSPLHF. This rearrangement joins TRBV28 to TRBJ1-6, with TRBD1 identical over 9 bases. The CDR3 contains 14 residues. V was clipped by 5 bases and J by 10 bases; unmatched bases: 6. Germline V gene data show CDR1 as MDHEN and CDR2 as SYDVKM.